This TCR beta chain was sequenced in a study of post-analysis software for immune sequencing data. Study at large: Recorded subtypes: relapsing-remitting, secondary progressive, progressive-relapsing; some patients unannotated.

Included in the TCR beta cDNA libraries were unique molecular identifiers. TCRdb itself ran the PCR reads through MiXCR, one entry per CDR3 protein. The sample has roughly 670,000 distinct CDR3 sequences, 59% seen once. Points from the study as a whole: About five TRBV segments were more frequent in patients than controls; TRBV5-6, TRBV5-1 and TRBV20-1 belonged to this group. Batch-mates among the samples co-clustered strongly by F measure.

Details on this clonotype: Its cognate antigen is unknown.

The CDR3 totals 14 residues. Germline CDR1 DFQATT, CDR2 SNEGSKA (reference sequence). The receptor was isolated from a girl aged 2 to 9 with multiple sclerosis. The material sequenced was blood. This chain uses TRBV20-1 with TRBJ2-4; 12 bases agree with TRBD1. The J call may be in error: the DNA end matches TRBJ2-7 better. The CDR3 sequence: CSATGTGGIYEQYF. The CDR3 nucleotides are TGCAGTGCTACAGGGACAGGGGGCATCTACGAGCAGTACTTC.